This TCR beta chain was recovered during a study of cytomegalovirus exposure and HLA in healthy donors. Study observations and caveats: The study had only CMV serostatus as immune exposure information. The study designated 150 or so TCR beta chains cytomegalovirus-associated.

Vbeta (60) and Jbeta (13) primers were used in the PCR. The method was immunoSEQ multiplex PCR; TCRdb's version includes in-frame clones alone and lacks a portion of them. This repertoire comprises around 63,000 clones; its ten largest clones make up 1.5% to 2%. On this clone itself: The antigen is undetermined.

Per germline, CDR1 SGHNT and CDR2 YYREEE (reference sequence). The CDR3 is 14 residues long. The trim removed 9 bases at V and 2 bases at J, leaving 10 bases unmatched. This receptor was obtained from a woman aged 30 to 39 in good health and CMV-seronegative. V and J are TRBV5-4 and TRBJ2-7; 8 nucleotides line up with TRBD2. Sequencing was done on a sample of PBMCs. The CDR3 DNA reads as TGTGCCACCCACGATAGCGGGAACACCTACGAGCAGTACTTC. As protein: CATHDSGNTYEQYF.